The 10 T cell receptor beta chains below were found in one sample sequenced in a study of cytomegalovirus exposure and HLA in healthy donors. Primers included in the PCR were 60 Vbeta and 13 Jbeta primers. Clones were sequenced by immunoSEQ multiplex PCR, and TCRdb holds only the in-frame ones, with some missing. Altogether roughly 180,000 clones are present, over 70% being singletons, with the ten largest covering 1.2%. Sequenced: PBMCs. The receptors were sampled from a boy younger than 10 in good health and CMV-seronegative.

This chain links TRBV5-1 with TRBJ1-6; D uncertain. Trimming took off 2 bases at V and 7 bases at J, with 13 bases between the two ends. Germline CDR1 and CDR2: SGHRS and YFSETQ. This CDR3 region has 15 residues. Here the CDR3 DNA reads TGCGCCAGCAGCTTATCGCAGATTTACAATTCACCCCTCCACTTT. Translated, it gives CASSLSQIYNSPLHF.

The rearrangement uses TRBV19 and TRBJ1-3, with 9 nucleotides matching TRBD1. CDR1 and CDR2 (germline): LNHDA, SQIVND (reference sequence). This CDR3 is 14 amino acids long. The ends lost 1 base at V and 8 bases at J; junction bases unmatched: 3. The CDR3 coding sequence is TGTGCCAGTAGTATAGGGACAGGGGCAGACACCATATATTTT. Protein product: CASSIGTGADTIYF.

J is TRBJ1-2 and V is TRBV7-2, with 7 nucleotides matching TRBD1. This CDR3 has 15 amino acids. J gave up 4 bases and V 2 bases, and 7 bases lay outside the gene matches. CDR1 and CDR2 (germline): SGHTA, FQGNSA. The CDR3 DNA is TGTGCCAGCAGCTTACAGGAGGGGGCCGGCTATGGCTACACCTTC. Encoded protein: CASSLQEGAGYGYTF.

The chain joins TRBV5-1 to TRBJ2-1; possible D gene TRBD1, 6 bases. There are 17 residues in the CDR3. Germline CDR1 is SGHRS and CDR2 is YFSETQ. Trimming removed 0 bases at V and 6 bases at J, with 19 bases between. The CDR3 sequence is CASSLDPPLVGGNEQFF. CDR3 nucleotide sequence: TGCGCCAGCAGCTTGGACCCGCCACTAGTAGGGGGCAATGAGCAGTTCTTC.

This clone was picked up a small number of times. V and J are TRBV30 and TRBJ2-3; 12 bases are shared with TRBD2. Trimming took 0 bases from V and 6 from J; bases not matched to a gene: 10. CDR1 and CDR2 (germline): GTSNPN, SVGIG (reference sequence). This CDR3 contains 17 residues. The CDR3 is CAWSVLAGGTWGDTQYF. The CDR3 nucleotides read TGTGCCTGGAGTGTACTAGCGGGGGGTACTTGGGGTGATACGCAGTATTTT.

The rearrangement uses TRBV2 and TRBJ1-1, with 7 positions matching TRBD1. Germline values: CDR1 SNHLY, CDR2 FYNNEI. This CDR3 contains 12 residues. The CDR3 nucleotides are TGTGCGCTACAGGGGAGCGACACTGAAGCTTTCTTT. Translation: CALQGSDTEAFF.

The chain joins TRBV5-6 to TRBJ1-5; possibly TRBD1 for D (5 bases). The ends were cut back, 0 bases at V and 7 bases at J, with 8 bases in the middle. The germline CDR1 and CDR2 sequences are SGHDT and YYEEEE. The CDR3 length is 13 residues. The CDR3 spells CASSLDGAQPQHF. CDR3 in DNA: TGTGCCAGCAGCTTGGATGGGGCCCAGCCCCAGCATTTT.

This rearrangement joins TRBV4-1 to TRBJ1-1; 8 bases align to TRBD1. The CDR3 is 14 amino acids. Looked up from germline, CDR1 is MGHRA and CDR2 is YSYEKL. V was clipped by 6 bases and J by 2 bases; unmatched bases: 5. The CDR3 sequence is CASRRQGANTEAFF. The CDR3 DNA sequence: TGCGCCAGCAGGAGGCAGGGGGCAAACACTGAAGCTTTCTTT.

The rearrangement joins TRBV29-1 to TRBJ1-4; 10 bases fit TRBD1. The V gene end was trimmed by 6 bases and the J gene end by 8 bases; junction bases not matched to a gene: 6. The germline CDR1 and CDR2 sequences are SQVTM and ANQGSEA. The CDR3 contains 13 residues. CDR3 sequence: CSVLDRGREKLFF. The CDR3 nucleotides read TGCAGCGTCCTGGACAGGGGGAGGGAAAAACTGTTTTTT.

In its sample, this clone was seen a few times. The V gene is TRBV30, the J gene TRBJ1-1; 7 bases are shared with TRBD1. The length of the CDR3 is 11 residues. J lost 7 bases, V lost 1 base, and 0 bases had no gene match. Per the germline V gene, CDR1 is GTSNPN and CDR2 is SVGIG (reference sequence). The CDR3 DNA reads TGTGCCTGGAGTGGGACAGGTGAAGCTTTCTTT. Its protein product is CAWSGTGEAFF.